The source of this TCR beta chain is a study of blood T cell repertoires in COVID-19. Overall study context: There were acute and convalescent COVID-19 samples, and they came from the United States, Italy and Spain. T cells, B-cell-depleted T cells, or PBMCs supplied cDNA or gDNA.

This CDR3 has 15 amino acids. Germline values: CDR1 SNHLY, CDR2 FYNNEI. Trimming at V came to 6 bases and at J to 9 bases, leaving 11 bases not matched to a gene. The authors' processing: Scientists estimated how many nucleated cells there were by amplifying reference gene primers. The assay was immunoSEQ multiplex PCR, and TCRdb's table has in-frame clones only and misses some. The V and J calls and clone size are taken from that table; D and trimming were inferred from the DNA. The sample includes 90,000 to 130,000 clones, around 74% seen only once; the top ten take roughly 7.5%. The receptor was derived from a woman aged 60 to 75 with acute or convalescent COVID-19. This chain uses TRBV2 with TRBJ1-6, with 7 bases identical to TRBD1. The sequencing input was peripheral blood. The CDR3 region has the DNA TGTGCCAGCAGAAGGGGGCCAGGGTATTTTTCACCCCTCCACTTT. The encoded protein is CASRRGPGYFSPLHF.